Presented here are 27 T cell receptor beta chains from one specimen sequenced in a study of cytomegalovirus exposure and HLA in healthy donors. This PCR relied on a set of 60 Vbeta primers and 13 Jbeta primers. Here immunoSEQ multiplex PCR was the method, and the copy in TCRdb shows in-frame clones only, minus some. Seen here are 200,000 to 250,000 clones, around 80% observed once, and the top ten hold around 5%. The sequencing sample was made of PBMCs. These receptors were obtained from a woman aged 40 to 50 in good health and CMV-seropositive.

The chain combines TRBV10-3 with TRBJ2-2; a possible D gene is TRBD2 (5 bases). Germline CDR1 is ENHRY and CDR2 is SYGVKD. V dropped 8 bases and J dropped 1 base, with 14 bases sitting between them. The CDR3 consists of 15 residues. As DNA, the CDR3 is TGTGCCATCCCTCGAGCGGCTGTGAACACCGGGGAGCTGTTTTTT. It translates to CAIPRAAVNTGELFF.

The J gene is TRBJ2-5, the V gene TRBV5-4; a possible D gene is TRBD1 (5 bases). CDR3 length: 13 residues. Germline lookup yields CDR1 SGHNT and CDR2 YYREEE (reference sequence). Trimming removed 3 bases from V and 5 bases from J, with 11 bases in between. The CDR3 nucleotides read TGTGCCAGCAGCTCCAGGGTAGGGGAGACCCAGTACTTC. The encoded protein is CASSSRVGETQYF.

The sample holds a few counts of this clone. This chain links TRBV28 with TRBJ1-3, with 7 nucleotides matching TRBD1. The CDR3 loop spans 16 amino acids. Looked up from germline, CDR1 is MDHEN and CDR2 is SYDVKM. After removal of 5 bases from V and 0 bases from J, the junction contained 7 bases not matched to a gene. The CDR3 region is CASSAQTGSSGNTIYF. The CDR3 bases are TGTGCCAGCAGTGCCCAGACAGGGAGCTCTGGAAACACCATATATTTT.

The chain uses TRBV9 and TRBJ2-2, with TRBD2 matching 10 bases. Germline CDR1 reads SGDLS; CDR2 reads YYNGEE. This CDR3 comprises 13 residues. The V gene end was trimmed by 5 bases and the J gene end by 7 bases; junction bases not matched to a gene: 2. CDR3 in DNA: TGTGCCAGCAGTCGACTAGCGGGCGGGGAGCTGTTTTTT. Protein sequence: CASSRLAGGELFF.

A single count supports this clone. This chain uses TRBV15 with TRBJ2-2, with D possibly TRBD2 on 5 matching bases. The CDR3 loop spans 12 amino acids. V was clipped by 5 bases and J by 6 bases, with 7 bases between them. CDR1 and CDR2 from the germline V gene are LNHNV and YYDKDF (reference sequence). The CDR3 DNA follows: TGTGCCACCAGCTTGGAGGCCGGGGAGCTGTTTTTT. Translated, it gives CATSLEAGELFF.

This clone has just one count. This chain links TRBV30 with TRBJ1-2; perhaps TRBD1 as D (5 bases). The CDR3 extends over 13 amino acids. Germline values: CDR1 GTSNPN, CDR2 SVGIG (reference sequence). V was shortened by 5 bases and J by 5 bases, with 15 bases between the two germline ends. The CDR3 DNA reads as TGTGCCTGGTCAATTGGACAAATGTATGGCTACACCTTC. Residues: CAWSIGQMYGYTF.

The rearrangement uses TRBV2 and TRBJ1-5; D call uncertain. The CDR3 totals 15 residues. Germline V gives CDR1 SNHLY, CDR2 FYNNEI. Trimming stripped 1 base from V and 3 bases from J, with 10 bases between. The CDR3 reads CASSEGASPNQPQHF. The CDR3 DNA is TGTGCCAGCAGTGAAGGTGCCAGTCCCAATCAGCCCCAGCATTTT.

The CDR3 spells CASRAGTVYGYTF. CDR3 nucleotide sequence: TGTGCCAGCAGAGCCGGGACTGTCTATGGCTACACCTTC. The V call is TRBV2, the J call TRBJ1-2; weak D call: TRBD1 (5 bases). Trimming left V 6 bases short and J 4 bases short, with 12 bases between. This CDR3 is 13 amino acids long. CDR1 and CDR2 (germline): SNHLY, FYNNEI.

This chain uses TRBV7-9 with TRBJ2-3; a possible D gene is TRBD1 (5 bases). Germline V gives CDR1 SEHNR, CDR2 FQNEAQ (reference sequence). This CDR3 region has 14 residues. Trimming removed 1 base from V and 4 bases from J, with 9 bases in between. The CDR3 nucleotides read TGTGCCAGCAGCTTAGGACAGACCGCAGATACGCAGTATTTT. Amino acid sequence: CASSLGQTADTQYF.

This clone was counted a single time. V gene TRBV5-1 combines with J gene TRBJ2-7; 7 positions match TRBD1. The CDR3 loop spans 15 amino acids. V was clipped by 1 base and J by 5 bases; unmatched bases: 9. From germline, CDR1 is SGHRS and CDR2 YFSETQ. Written as DNA, the CDR3 is TGCGCCAGCAGCTTGACCGACAGGGAAATCGACGAGCAGTACTTC. Translating it yields CASSLTDREIDEQYF. Drawing the rest from reference TRBV5-1 and TRBJ2-7, the complete variable domain is KAGVTQTPRYLIKTRGQQVTLSCSPISGHRSVSWYQQTPGQGLQFLFEYFSETQRNKGNFPGRFSGRQFSNSRSEMNVSTLELGDSALYLCASSLTDREIDEQYFGPGTRLTVT.

This chain links TRBV5-6 with TRBJ1-5; the match to TRBD1 covers 9 bases. This CDR3 spans 16 amino acids. Germline assignment: CDR1 SGHDT and CDR2 YYEEEE. The junction had 5 bases not matched to a gene; V was cut back by 4 bases and J by 0 bases. CDR3 sequence reads: CASSRTGAISNQPQHF. The DNA for the CDR3 is TGTGCCAGCAGCCGGACAGGGGCGATTAGCAATCAGCCCCAGCATTTT. The full variable domain, completed using reference TRBV5-6 and TRBJ1-5, is DAGVTQSPTHLIKTRGQQVTLRCSPKSGHDTVSWYQQALGQGPQFIFQYYEEEERQRGNFPDRFSGHQFPNYSSELNVNALLLGDSALYLCASSRTGAISNQPQHFGDGTRLSIL.

The chain is built from TRBV6-6 and TRBJ2-1; D unclear. Germline V CDR1 and CDR2: MNHNY, SVGAGI (reference sequence). The V gene lost 7 bases and the J gene lost 7 bases, with 11 bases spanning the gap. There are 12 residues in the CDR3. Here the CDR3 DNA reads TGTGCCAGCACCGAAAGGAGAAATGAGCAGTTCTTC. This codes for CASTERRNEQFF.

The rearrangement links TRBV29-1 to TRBJ2-7, with TRBD1 as a possible D gene (6 bases). The CDR3 has 14 amino acids. Germline CDR1 is SQVTM and CDR2 is ANQGSEA. Trimming removed 3 bases at V and 2 bases at J, with 14 bases between. CDR3 DNA: TGCAGCGTTGACTCAGGGGCCTTGCCCTACGAGCAGTACTTC. Its translation: CSVDSGALPYEQYF.

This clone turned up a few times. CDR3 sequence reads: CASSVWTSTDTQYF. DNA for the CDR3: TGTGCCAGCAGCGTATGGACTAGCACAGATACGCAGTATTTT. This sequence joins TRBV9 and TRBJ2-3, with D possibly being TRBD2 (5 bases). The V end was cut by 1 base, the J end by 0 bases, with 6 bases between. The CDR3 loop spans 14 amino acids. Germline CDR1 reads SGDLS; CDR2 reads YYNGEE.

The rearrangement links TRBV11-2 to TRBJ1-1; D is perhaps TRBD1 (5 bases). This CDR3 contains 13 residues. The germline V and J ends were trimmed by 5 bases and 1 base, with 8 bases remaining between them. Germline V gene data show CDR1 as SGHAT and CDR2 as FQNNGV. CDR3 loop: CASSQTGNTEAFF. In DNA form, the CDR3 reads TGTGCCAGCAGCCAAACAGGGAACACTGAAGCTTTCTTT.

This clone has a single count. At one end the junction does not follow the germline gene, possibly because of a read error. The gene calls are TRBV7-9 and TRBJ1-1; 8 bases map to TRBD1. The germline V gene encodes CDR1 SEHNR and CDR2 FQNEAQ (reference sequence). This CDR3 contains 13 residues. DNA of the CDR3: TGTTCCAGCAGCCGAGGGACAGGCACTGAAGCTTTCTTT. Its translation is CSSSRGTGTEAFF.

The table lists this clone with a few counts. The chain couples TRBV4-1 to TRBJ2-3; D gene ambiguous. The ends were cut back, 0 bases at V and 2 bases at J, with 9 bases in the middle. The germline V gene has CDR1 MGHRA and CDR2 YSYEKL. The CDR3 loop spans 15 amino acids. CDR3 sequence (DNA): TGCGCCAGCAGCCAAGAAGCCGATACCACAGATACGCAGTATTTT. It is translated as CASSQEADTTDTQYF.

The J gene is TRBJ2-7, the V gene TRBV7-9; D unresolved. Germline V gene sequence: CDR1 SEHNR, CDR2 FQNEAQ (reference sequence). The CDR3 has 14 amino acids. The ends were cut back, 1 base at V and 6 bases at J, with 13 bases in the middle. The CDR3 bases are TGTGCCAGCAGCTTAGATCCCTTGATCGGCGAGCAGTACTTC. This sequence encodes CASSLDPLIGEQYF.

This clone was found a few times. The chain combines TRBV4-3 with TRBJ1-6, with D tentatively TRBD1 (6 bases). Germline lookup yields CDR1 LGHNA and CDR2 YSLEER. The CDR3 is made up of 14 amino acids. With 1 base removed from V and 9 bases from J, the gap between germline ends came to 10 bases. The DNA for the CDR3 is TGCGCCAGCAGCCAAGGTAGGGGGGGTTCACCCCTCCACTTT. It is translated as CASSQGRGGSPLHF.

The chain uses TRBV2 and TRBJ1-2; 8 positions match TRBD1. The CDR3 runs to 17 residues. CDR1 is SNHLY and CDR2 is FYNNEI in the germline V gene. J gave up 6 bases and V 4 bases, and 16 bases lay outside the gene matches. The CDR3 protein is CASSVGVRAGGRHGYTF. The CDR3 nucleotides read TGTGCCAGCAGTGTCGGGGTGAGGGCAGGGGGCAGGCATGGCTACACCTTC.

This chain uses TRBV5-8 with TRBJ1-1; 8 bases map to TRBD1. Germline values: CDR1 SGHTS, CDR2 YDEGEE. There are 15 residues in the CDR3. With V trimmed by 5 bases and J by 0 bases, 6 bases remained unmatched. CDR3 nucleotide sequence: TGTGCCAGCAGACAGTTGACAGGGGTGAACACTGAAGCTTTCTTT. This encodes CASRQLTGVNTEAFF.

The chain links TRBV6-5 to TRBJ2-4; 7 nucleotides align to TRBD1. Looked up from germline, CDR1 is MNHEY and CDR2 is SVGAGI. Trimming removed 6 bases from V and 7 bases from J; junction bases left unmatched: 9. This CDR3 contains 14 residues. For the CDR3, the DNA is TGTGCCAGCAGCGACGGGACAGTCGTGAACATTCAGTACTTC. It is translated as CASSDGTVVNIQYF.

The V call is TRBV5-4, the J call TRBJ1-1; D is ambiguous. V was pared by 0 bases and J by 8 bases, with 17 bases between. The CDR3 runs 15 residues. Germline V gene lookup returns CDR1 SGHNT and CDR2 YYREEE (reference sequence). CDR3 DNA: TGTGCCAGCAGCTTGGCACCTGACATAAACTTGGAAGCTTTCTTT. Residues: CASSLAPDINLEAFF.

This chain joins TRBV6-1 and TRBJ1-6; no firm D call. Germline CDR1 and CDR2: MNHNS and SASEGT. The CDR3 is made up of 15 amino acids. The ends were cut back, 0 bases at V and 6 bases at J, with 9 bases in the middle. CDR3 nucleotides: TGTGCCAGCAGTGAAGCCAGGAGGGCTAATTCACCCCTCCACTTT. Translation gives CASSEARRANSPLHF.

This chain joins TRBV27 and TRBJ2-7, with 9 nucleotides matching TRBD1. Germline lookup yields CDR1 MNHEY and CDR2 SMNVEV (reference sequence). V shed 2 bases and J 0 bases; nucleotides not matched to a gene: 2. The CDR3 length is 15 residues. DNA of the CDR3: TGTGCCAGCAGTTTAAGGACAGGGGCCTCCTACGAGCAGTACTTC. Its translation is CASSLRTGASYEQYF.

The chain couples TRBV5-1 to TRBJ2-6; unclear D gene. CDR1 and CDR2 from the germline V gene are SGHRS and YFSETQ. The CDR3 spans 15 residues. Trimming removed 0 bases at V and 0 bases at J, with 4 bases between. This chain's CDR3 is CASSLESSGANVLTF. The CDR3 coding sequence is TGCGCCAGCAGCTTGGAGAGCTCTGGGGCCAACGTCCTGACTTTC.

The genes are TRBV7-3 and TRBJ2-6, with a possible D match to TRBD2 (5 bases). The V end was cut by 3 bases, the J end by 3 bases, with 6 bases between. The CDR3 contains 14 residues. Germline CDR1 reads SGHTA; CDR2 reads FQGTGA. This chain's CDR3 is CASSFGGGANVLTF. The DNA for the CDR3 is TGTGCCAGCAGCTTTGGAGGTGGGGCCAACGTCCTGACTTTC.